This T cell receptor (beta chain) was captured by sequencing in a study of patients and donors after allogeneic stem cell transplantation. V shed 7 bases and J shed 1 base, with 10 bases lying between them. CDR3 length equals 12 residues. The V gene's germline CDR1 is DFQATT and CDR2 SNEGSKA (reference sequence). TCRdb re-called the RT-PCR reads with MiXCR, one entry per CDR3 protein. The profile shows 65,000 to 80,000 distinct CDR3 sequences, approximately 25% of them singletons. The clonotype originates from a human donor who was either an allogeneic HSCT recipient or a stem cell or donor lymphocyte infusion donor (not recorded which). It is not recorded whose cells these are; they may come from a transplant donor. Sample: blood, either unsorted or a sorted T cell fraction (not recorded which). V is TRBV20-1 and J is TRBJ1-1; D gene uncertain. As DNA, the CDR3 is TGCAGTGTTTACTCAAAGAACACTGAAGCTTTCTTT. As protein: CSVYSKNTEAFF.